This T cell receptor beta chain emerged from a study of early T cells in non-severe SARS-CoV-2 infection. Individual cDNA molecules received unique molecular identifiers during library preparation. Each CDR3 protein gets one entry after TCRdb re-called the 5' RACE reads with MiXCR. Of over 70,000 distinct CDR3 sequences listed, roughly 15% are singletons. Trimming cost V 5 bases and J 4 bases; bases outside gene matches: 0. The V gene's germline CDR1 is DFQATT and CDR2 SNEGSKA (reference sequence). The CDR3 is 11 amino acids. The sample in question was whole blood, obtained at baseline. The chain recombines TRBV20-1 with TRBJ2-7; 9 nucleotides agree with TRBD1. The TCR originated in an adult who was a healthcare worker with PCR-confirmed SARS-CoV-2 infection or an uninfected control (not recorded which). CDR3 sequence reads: CSADRGYEQYF. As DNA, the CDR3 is TGCAGTGCTGACAGGGGGTACGAGCAGTACTTC.